This T cell receptor beta chain was recovered during a study of CD8 T cells in ankylosing spondylitis listed by TCRdb under 2017. About the investigation overall: The study profiled T cell receptor beta repertoires in healthy donors and ankylosing spondylitis patients to find disease-linked TCR variants. In total, the full study cohort was made up of some 110 healthy donors and 25 or so ankylosing spondylitis patients. Peripheral blood was sampled, and synovial fluid was additionally collected from ankylosing spondylitis patients.

Findings and caveats that apply to the study as a whole: Blood from ankylosing spondylitis patients appeared to be characterized by a TCR beta motif made up of several highly homologous amino acid variants. Some motif variants had previously been reported in the synovial fluid and blood of reactive arthritis patients, which suggests shared mechanisms of disease initiation. The disease-linked clones were reported to be significantly enriched in matched synovial fluid samples from ankylosing spondylitis patients. The disease-linked clones had a CD8+ phenotype and were found at relatively low frequencies in peripheral blood.

With respect to this clonotype: The antigen it binds to is not known. One base away there is no much larger clone; base qualities are not given.

Sequenced using an Illumina HiSeq 2500. TCR beta libraries were prepared by quantitative 5'-RACE with molecular barcodes. From the authors' description of their analysis: A new computational method based on a probabilistic model of VDJ rearrangement was used to identify disease-linked TCR variants. In TCRdb, the public reads were trimmed at Q25 with fastp and aligned with MiXCR, with productive beta chains retained. Here each entry gathers all rows of one CDR3 protein and keeps the most common genes and DNA. For this entry, the V and J calls and clone size follow TCRdb and not the study's own pipeline. Counted in this sample were around 390,000 distinct CDR3 sequences; about 20% of them appeared once. The ten largest clones take up approximately 16% of the sample. V drops 1 base and J drops 0 bases, leaving 15 bases in between. The CDR3 measures 17 amino acids from cysteine to phenylalanine. The read is trimmed to its CDR3 DNA, 51 bases read in frame from base 1. CDR1 and CDR2 are drawn from the germline V gene (reference sequence): LGHDT, YNNKEL.

The material sequenced was blood, either unsorted or a sorted T cell fraction (not recorded which). Recombination joined TRBV3-1 with TRBJ2-5, with the identity of the D gene unclear. The source is a male donor with ankylosing spondylitis. The CDR3 protein: CASSQGIHPMYQETQYF. The base sequence is TGTGCCAGCAGCCAAGGGATCCACCCGATGTACCAAGAGACCCAGTACTTC.